The clone carrying this T cell receptor (beta chain) was seen many times. Its antigen is still unknown. TCRdb used MiXCR to reprocess the RT-PCR reads, holding one entry per CDR3 protein. The sample shows about 240,000 distinct CDR3 sequences, 12% of them seen only once. This record comes from a study of response to subunit inactivated influenza vaccine. Findings of the study overall: That few new T cells are recruited by each seasonal influenza vaccination was the authors' suggestion.

After removal of 0 bases from V and 2 bases from J, the junction contained 4 bases not matched to a gene. Germline V CDR1 and CDR2: SGHRS, YFSETQ. The length of the CDR3 is 16 residues. The input for sequencing was non-naive T cells sorted from PBMCs, taken around 14 days before vaccination. This sequence joins TRBV5-1 and TRBJ2-1, with TRBD1 matching 8 bases. The TCR sequence derives from a man in his forties or fifties who received an inactivated influenza vaccine. CDR3 sequence (DNA): TGCGCCAGCAGCTTGGGGTCGGGACAGGCCTACAATGAGCAGTTCTTC. Protein: CASSLGSGQAYNEQFF.